The 22 T cell receptor beta chains presented below share a single source sample, sequenced in a study of shared clonotypes between healthy human individuals. Using immunoSEQ multiplex PCR, the repertoire was profiled, and TCRdb retains in-frame clones only, with some absent. The sample carries under 200,000 clones, 90% to 95% recorded once. The sample was naive CD4+ T cells sorted from blood. This sample's subset: CD45RA+ positively selected. Source of these receptors: a woman in her 30s in good health.

This chain links TRBV30 with TRBJ2-2; tentative D call: TRBD2 (5 bases). This CDR3 is 14 amino acids long. Germline CDR1 is GTSNPN and CDR2 is SVGIG (reference sequence). Trimming cost V 0 bases and J 7 bases, with 12 bases left between them. CDR3 nucleotide sequence: TGTGCCTGGAGTGTACTGGCCCGGGGCGGGGAGCTGTTTTTT. Its translation is CAWSVLARGGELFF.

The V call is TRBV27, the J call TRBJ1-5; D possibly corresponds to TRBD1 (5 bases). This CDR3 region has 16 residues. V was cut by 5 bases and J by 2 bases, with 16 bases left in between. Germline loops: CDR1 MNHEY, CDR2 SMNVEV (reference sequence). The CDR3 nucleotides read TGTGCCAGCAGTCCCCGGTCAGGGAAGGGCAATCAGCCCCAGCATTTT. Translated: CASSPRSGKGNQPQHF.

This clone was detected only once. J is TRBJ1-1 and V is TRBV28, with D uncertain. The CDR3 sequence is 14 residues long. V was clipped by 8 bases and J by 4 bases, with 17 bases between them. Germline CDR1 is MDHEN and CDR2 is SYDVKM. The CDR3 DNA follows: TGTGCCAGCCTAAAACGTGGTGGCTTCACTGAAGCTTTCTTT. Translated: CASLKRGGFTEAFF.

The V gene is TRBV11-2, the J gene TRBJ1-4; 9 bases line up with TRBD1. Trimming at V came to 5 bases and at J to 8 bases, leaving 9 bases not matched to a gene. In germline, CDR1 is SGHAT, CDR2 FQNNGV. This CDR3 has 15 residues. CDR3 loop: CASSHPRQGGEKLFF. CDR3 sequence (DNA): TGTGCCAGCAGCCATCCTAGACAGGGGGGGGAAAAACTGTTTTTT.

The chain recombines TRBV6-5 with TRBJ1-1; 8 nucleotides match TRBD1. The junction had 4 bases not matched to a gene; V was cut back by 0 bases and J by 7 bases. Germline values: CDR1 MNHEY, CDR2 SVGAGI. CDR3 size: 14 residues. CDR3: CASSYSTGEYEAFF. The CDR3 DNA reads TGTGCCAGCAGTTACTCGACAGGGGAATATGAAGCTTTCTTT.

Remarks on this clone: Within the sample, other DNA sequences also encode this same CDR3. The V call is TRBV28, the J call TRBJ2-7; D is undetermined. This CDR3 comprises 11 residues. Germline V lookup: CDR1 MDHEN, CDR2 SYDVKM. V lost 4 bases to trimming and J lost 3 bases, with 4 bases between them. CDR3 residues: CASSSYYEQYF. CDR3 nucleotides: TGTGCCAGCAGTTCCTACTACGAGCAGTACTTC. Supplemented by reference TRBV28 and TRBJ2-7, the full variable domain reads DVKVTQSSRYLVKRTGEKVFLECVQDMDHENMFWYRQDPGLGLRLIYFSYDVKMKEKGDIPEGYSVSREKKERFSLILESASTNQTSMYLCASSSYYEQYFGPGTRLTVT.

This clone has only one observation. The chain carries TRBV27 and TRBJ1-1; D gene unclear. The CDR3 loop spans 16 amino acids. CDR1 and CDR2 from the germline V gene are MNHEY and SMNVEV (reference sequence). Trimming removed 2 bases from V and 1 base from J, with 14 bases in between. CDR3 protein: CASSLIRVGPNTEAFF. CDR3 nucleotides: TGTGCCAGCAGTTTAATTAGGGTAGGGCCGAACACTGAAGCTTTCTTT.

This clone came up a few times. The chain recombines TRBV28 with TRBJ1-1; D might be TRBD1 (6 bases). Trimming shortened V by 0 bases and J by 8 bases, and 10 bases separated the two germline ends. The CDR3 length is 13 residues. In germline, CDR1 is MDHEN, CDR2 SYDVKM. The CDR3 here is CASSLWDSFEAFF. Written as DNA, the CDR3 is TGTGCCAGCAGTTTATGGGACAGCTTCGAAGCTTTCTTT.

The chain recombines TRBV5-1 with TRBJ1-1, with D unclear. Trimming took off 4 bases at V and 6 bases at J, with 13 bases between the two ends. The CDR3 has 13 residues. CDR1 and CDR2 (germline): SGHRS, YFSETQ. The CDR3 DNA follows: TGCGCCAGCAGCCCCCCCATACCTTCTGAAGCTTTCTTT. Protein: CASSPPIPSEAFF.

The chain employs TRBV28 and TRBJ1-1, with D possibly being TRBD1 (5 bases). The CDR3 loop spans 13 amino acids. Germline V lookup: CDR1 MDHEN, CDR2 SYDVKM. V lost 0 bases and J lost 10, with 12 bases in between. CDR3 loop: CASSLWASRGAFF. The DNA for the CDR3 is TGTGCCAGCAGTTTATGGGCCTCAAGGGGAGCTTTCTTT. Complete variable domain (other parts from reference TRBV28 and TRBJ1-1): DVKVTQSSRYLVKRTGEKVFLECVQDMDHENMFWYRQDPGLGLRLIYFSYDVKMKEKGDIPEGYSVSREKKERFSLILESASTNQTSMYLCASSLWASRGAFFGQGTRLTVV.

CDR3: CASSRYNEQFF. The CDR3 nucleotides are TGTGCCAGCAGTCGCTACAATGAGCAGTTCTTC. The chain recombines TRBV28 with TRBJ2-1; D call uncertain. The CDR3 sequence is 11 residues long. Trimming cost V 5 bases and J 3 bases, with 2 bases left between them. CDR1 and CDR2 (germline): MDHEN, SYDVKM. Drawing the rest from reference TRBV28 and TRBJ2-1, the complete variable domain is DVKVTQSSRYLVKRTGEKVFLECVQDMDHENMFWYRQDPGLGLRLIYFSYDVKMKEKGDIPEGYSVSREKKERFSLILESASTNQTSMYLCASSRYNEQFFGPGTRLTVL.

The chain employs TRBV6-6 and TRBJ2-7, with TRBD2 identical over 8 bases. The V segment lost 6 bases and the J segment 3 bases; nucleotides outside the gene matches: 4. The CDR3 runs to 13 residues. Per the germline V gene, CDR1 is MNHNY and CDR2 is SVGAGI (reference sequence). This chain's CDR3 is CASRNGGDYEQYF. In DNA form, the CDR3 reads TGTGCCAGCAGAAACGGGGGGGACTACGAGCAGTACTTC.

V gene TRBV7-9 combines with J gene TRBJ1-1, with D uncertain. The germline gives CDR1 SEHNR, CDR2 FQNEAQ (reference sequence). The CDR3 spans 14 residues. Trimming removed 2 bases from V and 7 bases from J, with 14 bases in between. This chain's CDR3 is CASSLFMSGLEAFF. The CDR3 region has the DNA TGTGCCAGCAGCTTATTTATGAGTGGCCTTGAAGCTTTCTTT.

This chain uses TRBV11-2 with TRBJ2-7; 15 positions agree with TRBD2. This CDR3 is built from 17 residues. Germline loops: CDR1 SGHAT, CDR2 FQNNGV. Trimming cost V 5 bases and J 2 bases; bases outside gene matches: 7. CDR3 nucleotides: TGTGCCAGCAGCGAAGGGACTAGCGGGAGGTCTACCTACGAGCAGTACTTC. Residues: CASSEGTSGRSTYEQYF.

The chain employs TRBV19 and TRBJ2-7; 10 bases are a match to TRBD1. The V gene's germline CDR1 is LNHDA and CDR2 SQIVND (reference sequence). The CDR3 spans 14 residues. Trimming cost V 6 bases and J 7 bases; bases outside gene matches: 9. CDR3 protein: CASRRGTGVGEQYF. The CDR3, as DNA: TGTGCCAGTAGGCGGGGGACAGGGGTCGGAGAGCAGTACTTC.

This CDR3 reads CASSLASGRDQETQYF. The CDR3 DNA is TGTGCCAGCAGCTTAGCCAGCGGGAGGGATCAAGAGACCCAGTACTTC. The chain joins TRBV7-9 to TRBJ2-5; TRBD2 aligns across 10 bases. V shed 0 bases and J 2 bases; nucleotides not matched to a gene: 3. The CDR3 extends over 16 amino acids. Germline CDR1 and CDR2: SEHNR and FQNEAQ (reference sequence).

The chain links TRBV7-9 to TRBJ2-5, with TRBD2 identical over 11 bases. The CDR3 totals 16 residues. J lost 11 bases, V lost 3 bases, and 14 bases had no gene match. Germline loops: CDR1 SEHNR, CDR2 FQNEAQ (reference sequence). This CDR3 reads CASSFRATSGSGEQYF. CDR3 nucleotides: TGTGCCAGCAGCTTCCGTGCTACTAGCGGGAGTGGTGAGCAGTACTTC.

As concerns this clone: The sample contains more than one DNA sequence encoding this CDR3. The chain recombines TRBV18 with TRBJ1-5; perhaps TRBD1 as D (6 bases). Germline loops: CDR1 KGHSH, CDR2 LQKENI. The CDR3 spans 15 residues. Trimming took 3 bases from V and 4 from J, leaving 13 bases between them. This chain's CDR3 is CASSPRGDRNQPQHF. CDR3 nucleotides: TGTGCCAGCTCACCGCGGGGAGACAGGAATCAGCCCCAGCATTTT.

This CDR3 is CAIGGTAYEQYF. As DNA, the CDR3 is TGTGCCATCGGAGGGACAGCCTACGAGCAGTACTTC. This rearrangement joins TRBV10-3 to TRBJ2-7; weak D call: TRBD1 (7 bases). In germline, CDR1 is ENHRY, CDR2 SYGVKD. This CDR3 is built from 12 residues. Trimming removed 8 bases at V and 2 bases at J, with 10 bases between.

This chain joins TRBV5-1 and TRBJ1-1; D is perhaps TRBD1 (5 bases). Between the trimmed V and J ends, which lost 6 bases and 3 bases, there was a span of 18 bases. The CDR3 runs 15 residues. Germline CDR1 is SGHRS and CDR2 is YFSETQ. CDR3 residues: CASTHTRGGYTEAFF. The DNA for the CDR3 is TGCGCCAGCACACATACAAGGGGCGGCTACACTGAAGCTTTCTTT.

Concerning this clone: Germline and junction disagree at one end, which may indicate a read error. The CDR3, as DNA: TGTGCCAGCAGCCAAGGAGGGGGGCCCTCCCACGAGCAGTACTTC. Amino acids: CASSQGGGPSHEQYF. The chain couples TRBV4-2 to TRBJ2-7, with D tentatively TRBD1 or TRBD2 (6 bases each). The CDR3 has 15 residues. The V gene's germline CDR1 is LGHNA and CDR2 YNFKEQ.

This chain links TRBV19 with TRBJ2-5, with 7 bases fitting TRBD1. The ends lost 6 bases at V and 5 bases at J; junction bases unmatched: 9. Germline V gene data show CDR1 as LNHDA and CDR2 as SQIVND (reference sequence). The CDR3 loop spans 14 amino acids. The CDR3 sequence is CASSPTGAAETQYF. Written as DNA, the CDR3 is TGTGCCAGTAGCCCCACAGGGGCGGCGGAGACCCAGTACTTC.